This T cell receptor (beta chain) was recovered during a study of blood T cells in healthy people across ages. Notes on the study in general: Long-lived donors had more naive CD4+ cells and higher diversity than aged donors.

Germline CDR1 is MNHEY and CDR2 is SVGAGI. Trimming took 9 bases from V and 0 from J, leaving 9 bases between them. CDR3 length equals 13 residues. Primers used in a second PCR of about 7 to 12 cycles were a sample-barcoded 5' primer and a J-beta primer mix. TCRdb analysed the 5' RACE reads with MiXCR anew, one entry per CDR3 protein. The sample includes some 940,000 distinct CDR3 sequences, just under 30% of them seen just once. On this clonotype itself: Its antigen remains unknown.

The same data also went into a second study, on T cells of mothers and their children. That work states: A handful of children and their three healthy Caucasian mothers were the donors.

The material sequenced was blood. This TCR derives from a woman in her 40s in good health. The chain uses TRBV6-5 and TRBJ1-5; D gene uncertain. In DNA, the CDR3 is TGTGCCAGTCGACGGTCTAGCAATCAGCCCCAGCATTTT. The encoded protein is CASRRSSNQPQHF.